Presented here are 30 T cell receptor beta chains from one specimen sequenced in a study of control samples from healthy donors and cancer patients. This table comes from immunoSEQ multiplex PCR, and its TCRdb copy is limited to in-frame clones, with some not included. The data contain under 150,000 clones, roughly 91% of them seen just once; the ten biggest clones take up over 6.5%. The sample taken for sequencing was blood. These receptors originate from a man aged 35-49 years in good health.

V is TRBV5-1 and J is TRBJ2-2; tentatively, D is TRBD2 (5 bases). CDR1 is SGHRS and CDR2 is YFSETQ in the germline V gene. The CDR3 is 13 residues long. Trimming stripped 3 bases from V and 3 bases from J, with 6 bases between. CDR3 in DNA: TGCGCCAGCAGCTACGGGGACACCGGGGAGCTGTTTTTT. Translating it yields CASSYGDTGELFF.

The V call is TRBV4-3, the J call TRBJ1-3, with TRBD1 as a possible D gene (5 bases). CDR3 length equals 15 residues. Trimming took off 0 bases at V and 7 bases at J, with 13 bases between the two ends. Germline assignment: CDR1 LGHNA and CDR2 YSLEER. The CDR3 sequence: CASSQEGASGNTIYF. DNA for the CDR3: TGCGCCAGCAGCCAAGAAGGCGCATCAGGGAACACCATATATTTT.

This chain uses TRBV6-6 with TRBJ1-6, with D hard to call. From germline, CDR1 is MNHNY and CDR2 SVGAGI (reference sequence). V was shortened by 0 bases and J by 9 bases, with 15 bases between the two germline ends. The CDR3 is 16 residues long. The CDR3 loop is CASSYSVGMAVSPLHF. Written as DNA, the CDR3 is TGTGCCAGCAGTTACTCAGTGGGGATGGCGGTTTCACCCCTCCACTTT.

The gene calls are TRBV6-2 or TRBV6-3 and TRBJ1-2; D gene uncertain. Germline assignment: CDR1 MNHEY and CDR2 SVGEGT. The CDR3 is made up of 15 amino acids. V lost 0 bases, J lost 8 bases, and 16 bases lay in between. The CDR3 spells CASSYSAGLHEGYTF. The DNA of the CDR3 is TGTGCCAGCAGTTACTCGGCTGGGCTTCATGAAGGCTACACCTTC.

This clone appeared once. Here the CDR3 reads CASSAGRGAGGRSEQFF. The CDR3 DNA reads TGCGCCAGCAGTGCGGGTCGAGGAGCGGGGGGGCGAAGTGAGCAGTTCTTC. The chain employs TRBV10-1 and TRBJ2-1, with TRBD2 matching 10 bases. CDR3 length: 17 residues. Germline loops: CDR1 WNHNN, CDR2 SYGVQD (reference sequence). V shed 4 bases, J shed 9 bases, and the junction held 15 bases outside the gene matches.

This chain's CDR3 is CASGNRVYNEKLFF. Here the CDR3 DNA reads TGTGCCAGTGGGAACAGGGTCTATAATGAAAAACTGTTTTTT. The chain carries TRBV19 and TRBJ1-4, with D tentatively TRBD1 (6 bases). CDR1 is LNHDA, CDR2 SQIVND, per germline (reference sequence). The length of the CDR3 is 14 residues. V lost 8 bases, J lost 4 bases, and 14 bases lay in between.

J is TRBJ1-1 and V is TRBV11-3; unclear D gene. Germline CDR1 and CDR2: SGHNT and YENEEA. V gave up 4 bases and J gave up 1 base, with 16 bases separating them. This CDR3 is built from 16 residues. CDR3 sequence (DNA): TGTGCCAGCAGCTCCTCATCTTACCACGAGAACACTGAAGCTTTCTTT. Translation: CASSSSSYHENTEAFF. Filled out from reference TRBV11-3 and TRBJ1-1, the complete variable domain reads EAGVVQSPRYKIIEKKQPVAFWCNPISGHNTLYWYLQNLGQGPELLIRYENEEAVDDSQLPKDRFSAERLKGVDSTLKIQPAELGDSAVYLCASSSSSYHENTEAFFGQGTRLTVV.

V and J are TRBV3-1 (or the pseudogene TRBV3-2) and TRBJ1-4, with a weak D call TRBD1 (5 bases). V shed 3 bases and J shed 1 base, with 12 bases lying between them. The CDR3 is made up of 16 amino acids. Germline CDR1 LGHDT, CDR2 YNNKEL (reference sequence). CDR3 in DNA: TGTGCCAGCAGCCATCCGAGGGGTTTAACTAATGAAAAACTGTTTTTT. Protein sequence: CASSHPRGLTNEKLFF.

The V call is TRBV5-1, the J call TRBJ2-5; 10 bases fit TRBD2. The germline V gene encodes CDR1 SGHRS and CDR2 YFSETQ. J was trimmed by 5 bases and V by 2 bases; bases with no gene match: 6. The CDR3 runs 15 residues. The CDR3 protein is CASSFQRGGRETQYF. Written as DNA, the CDR3 is TGCGCCAGCAGCTTCCAGCGGGGGGGCCGCGAGACCCAGTACTTC.

V gene TRBV30 combines with J gene TRBJ1-6; perhaps TRBD1 as D (6 bases). CDR1 GTSNPN and CDR2 SVGIG come from the germline V gene (reference sequence). V was shortened by 1 base and J by 0 bases, with 16 bases between the two germline ends. This CDR3 comprises 18 residues. As DNA, the CDR3 is TGTGCCTGGAGTGGGTCCGGGGGCTTAAGCTCCTATAATTCACCCCTCCACTTT. As protein: CAWSGSGGLSSYNSPLHF.

The CDR3 DNA sequence: TGTGCCAGCAGTGAATCTCATCTGGCTAACTATGGCTACACCTTC. Translated, it gives CASSESHLANYGYTF. The chain is built from TRBV6-1 and TRBJ1-2; unclear D gene. The V and J ends lost 2 bases and 0 bases respectively, with 10 bases between them. The CDR3 length is 15 residues. Germline V gene sequence: CDR1 MNHNS, CDR2 SASEGT.

The rearrangement uses TRBV7-3 and TRBJ2-5, with D perhaps matching TRBD1 or TRBD2 (6 bases each). Trimming pared 6 bases from V and 1 base from J, leaving 9 bases between. This CDR3 is 13 amino acids long. Germline CDR1 SGHTA, CDR2 FQGTGA. The CDR3 sequence is CASSPGAQETQYF. DNA for the CDR3: TGTGCCAGCAGTCCGGGGGCCCAAGAGACCCAGTACTTC. The full variable domain, in which reference TRBV7-3 and TRBJ2-5 provide the parts outside the CDR3, is GAGVSQTPSNKVTEKGKYVELRCDPISGHTALYWYRQSLGQGPEFLIYFQGTGAADDSGLPNDRFFAVRPEGSVSTLKIQRTERGDSAVYLCASSPGAQETQYFGPGTRLLVL.

CDR3 DNA sequence: TGTGCCAGCAGCTTAGAGGGACAGGTGTCCGGGGAGCTGTTTTTT. It translates to CASSLEGQVSGELFF. The rearrangement uses TRBV7-9 and TRBJ2-2, with 8 bases lining up with TRBD1. The CDR3 is 15 residues long. The V and J ends lost 1 base and 6 bases, in that order; junction bases with no gene match: 4. In germline, CDR1 is SEHNR, CDR2 FQNEAQ (reference sequence).

V usage is TRBV6-2 or TRBV6-3 and J usage is TRBJ1-3; D is perhaps TRBD1 (6 bases). V was pared by 5 bases and J by 1 base, with 12 bases between. The length of the CDR3 is 15 residues. CDR1 MNHEY and CDR2 SVGEGT come from the germline V gene. CDR3 DNA: TGTGCCAGCAGTGATACAGGGACTTCTGGAAACACCATATATTTT. This translates into CASSDTGTSGNTIYF.

The chain recombines TRBV3-1 (or the pseudogene TRBV3-2) with TRBJ2-5; D is ambiguous. There are 11 residues in the CDR3. Germline loops: CDR1 LGHDT, CDR2 YNNKEL (reference sequence). V lost 1 base, J lost 6 bases, and 3 bases lay in between. The CDR3 nucleotides are TGTGCCAGCAGCCAAGTTCAGACCCAGTACTTC. Protein product: CASSQVQTQYF.

The J gene is TRBJ2-5, the V gene TRBV7-9; 8 bases fit TRBD1. Germline V gene lookup returns CDR1 SEHNR and CDR2 FQNEAQ (reference sequence). V lost 3 bases to trimming and J lost 4 bases; unmatched junction nucleotides: 7. CDR3 length equals 15 residues. The CDR3 protein is CASSLTGVDAETQYF. For the CDR3, the DNA is TGTGCCAGCAGCTTGACAGGGGTTGACGCAGAGACCCAGTACTTC.

V gene TRBV6-6 combines with J gene TRBJ1-5; D remains unclear. From germline, CDR1 is MNHNY and CDR2 SVGAGI (reference sequence). The V end was cut by 2 bases, the J end by 1 base, with 12 bases between. The CDR3 covers 16 residues. This CDR3 is CASSYQDLGSNQPQHF. The CDR3 DNA sequence: TGTGCCAGCAGTTACCAAGACTTGGGGAGCAATCAGCCCCAGCATTTT.

DNA of the CDR3: TGCGCCAGCAGCTTGGGTAGCGGGGGGGGCGATACGCAGTATTTT. Amino acid sequence: CASSLGSGGGDTQYF. The chain employs TRBV5-1 and TRBJ2-3; the match to TRBD2 covers 11 bases. The CDR3 covers 15 residues. V shed 0 bases, J shed 6 bases, and the junction held 3 bases outside the gene matches. Germline CDR1 and CDR2: SGHRS and YFSETQ.

The gene calls are TRBV12-5 and TRBJ2-3; D is ambiguous. CDR1 LGHNT and CDR2 FRNRAP come from the germline V gene. Trimming took off 6 bases at V and 0 bases at J, with 13 bases between the two ends. This CDR3 is built from 15 residues. CDR3 region: CASGPINPSTDTQYF. The CDR3, as DNA: TGTGCTAGTGGCCCAATCAACCCCAGCACAGATACGCAGTATTTT.

The chain combines TRBV7-6 with TRBJ1-4; D might be TRBD1 (5 bases). The CDR3 is 18 residues long. The V end lost 4 bases, the J end lost 0 bases, and 18 bases lay between the germline ends. Germline V gene sequence: CDR1 SGHVS, CDR2 FNYEAQ. Written as DNA, the CDR3 is TGTGCCAGCAGCTCACGTTCAGAAGGGGTTGCAACTAATGAAAAACTGTTTTTT. Amino acid sequence: CASSSRSEGVATNEKLFF.

This clone occurred a few times. The rearrangement links TRBV18 to TRBJ2-2, with D possibly matching TRBD1 (6 bases). This CDR3 is 14 amino acids long. Germline CDR1 KGHSH, CDR2 LQKENI. Trimming pared 4 bases from V and 3 bases from J, leaving 9 bases between. Written as DNA, the CDR3 is TGTGCCAGCTCACGAACAGGGTACACCGGGGAGCTGTTTTTT. As protein: CASSRTGYTGELFF.

The chain is built from TRBV3-1 (or the pseudogene TRBV3-2) and TRBJ2-7; TRBD2 matches at 12 bases. CDR1 and CDR2 (germline): LGHDT, YNNKEL (reference sequence). Unmatched junction bases numbered 8, after V lost 4 bases and J lost 7 bases. This CDR3 has 15 amino acids. CDR3 sequence reads: CASSPTSGGVSEQYF. CDR3 DNA: TGTGCCAGCAGCCCGACTAGCGGGGGAGTTTCGGAGCAGTACTTC.

The rearrangement links TRBV4-2 to TRBJ2-3; perhaps TRBD2 as D (7 bases). CDR1 and CDR2 (germline): LGHNA, YNFKEQ. This CDR3 spans 17 amino acids. Deletions cut 3 bases from V and 0 bases from J, with 16 bases between. The CDR3 region is CASSQLRGGISTDTQYF. The CDR3 region has the DNA TGTGCCAGCAGCCAGCTGAGGGGGGGTATAAGCACAGATACGCAGTATTTT.

The rearrangement joins TRBV7-9 to TRBJ2-7; 7 bases agree with TRBD1. The CDR3 contains 15 residues. V was clipped by 3 bases and J by 1 base; unmatched bases: 6. Germline CDR1 and CDR2: SEHNR and FQNEAQ (reference sequence). The CDR3, as DNA: TGTGCCAGCAGCTTTTCAGGACAGGTTTCCTACGAGCAGTACTTC. Amino acid sequence: CASSFSGQVSYEQYF.

The chain couples TRBV30 to TRBJ2-4; TRBD2 matches at 15 bases. Germline assignment: CDR1 GTSNPN and CDR2 SVGIG (reference sequence). This CDR3 contains 14 residues. Trimming cost V 7 bases and J 5 bases; bases outside gene matches: 3. CDR3 sequence: CALRTSGGENIQYF. In DNA, the CDR3 is TGTGCCTTAAGGACTAGCGGGGGGGAAAACATTCAGTACTTC.

The V gene is TRBV19, the J gene TRBJ1-2; tentative D call: TRBD1 (5 bases). Germline V gene sequence: CDR1 LNHDA, CDR2 SQIVND (reference sequence). The CDR3 spans 13 residues. The ends were cut back, 3 bases at V and 4 bases at J, with 9 bases in the middle. CDR3 bases: TGTGCCAGTAGTATGCAGGGCTTCTATGGCTACACCTTC. Translation gives CASSMQGFYGYTF.

The genes are TRBV19 and TRBJ1-4; 7 positions match TRBD1. J gave up 3 bases and V 5 bases, and 12 bases lay outside the gene matches. CDR1 and CDR2 (germline): LNHDA, SQIVND (reference sequence). The CDR3 is 17 amino acids. The CDR3 here is CASSPGQPRGPNEKLFF. The CDR3 DNA follows: TGTGCCAGTAGTCCGGGACAGCCCAGGGGTCCTAATGAAAAACTGTTTTTT.

The V and J genes are TRBV2 and TRBJ2-3; unclear D gene. V lost 6 bases and J 5 bases, leaving 6 bases between the germline ends. The CDR3 consists of 11 residues. Germline CDR1 reads SNHLY; CDR2 reads FYNNEI. CDR3 bases: TGTGCCAGCAGGATGGGAGATACGCAGTATTTT. Translating it yields CASRMGDTQYF. The entire variable domain, with the rest obtained from reference TRBV2 and TRBJ2-3, is as follows: EPEVTQTPSHQVTQMGQEVILRCVPISNHLYFYWYRQILGQKVEFLVSFYNNEISEKSEIFDDQFSVERPDGSNFTLKIRSTKLEDSAMYFCASRMGDTQYFGPGTRLTVL.

The chain combines TRBV15 with TRBJ2-2; 9 bases agree with TRBD1. Per germline, CDR1 LNHNV and CDR2 YYDKDF (reference sequence). The CDR3 runs 16 residues. Losses at the gene ends were 3 bases for V and 0 bases for J; bases not matched to a gene: 2. The CDR3 sequence: CATSRRTGANTGELFF. The CDR3 region has the DNA TGTGCCACCAGCAGGAGGACAGGGGCGAACACCGGGGAGCTGTTTTTT.

This clone is a singleton in its sample. The J gene is TRBJ1-4, the V gene TRBV10-2; the D gene is possibly TRBD1 (5 bases). V lost 6 bases and J 8 bases, leaving 10 bases between the germline ends. The CDR3 runs to 12 residues. Per germline, CDR1 WSHSY and CDR2 SAAADI. The CDR3 DNA reads as TGCGCCAGCAGGGGGGTTAGGGAAAAACTGTTTTTT. It encodes CASRGVREKLFF.